This TCR beta chain stems from a study of blood T cells in healthy people across ages. Study-wide results and caveats: It was the long-lived donors that had more naive CD4+ cells and higher diversity than aged donors. With age, beta diversity per million T cells declined roughly linearly, significantly by about 37.

Combining a sample-barcoded 5' primer with a J-beta primer mix, a second PCR ran for 7 to 11 cycles. One entry per CDR3 protein results from TCRdb running MiXCR on the 5' RACE reads. The sample lists around 1,500,000 distinct CDR3 sequences, about 28% occurring once. The CDR3 runs to 15 residues. The germline V gene encodes CDR1 DFQATT and CDR2 SNEGSKA (reference sequence). Concerning this clonotype: The antigen is unknown. A junction end diverges from the germline sequence, so it may reflect a read error.

The sequenced sample consisted of blood. The chain has TRBV20-1 and TRBJ2-1; 7 bases line up with TRBD1. The receptor's source is a woman aged 25 to 39 in good health. The CDR3 bases are TGCAGTGCCAGAGGGGACCGGACAGGCTACAATGAGCAGTTCTTC. Residues: CSARGDRTGYNEQFF.